The entry that follows covers one T cell receptor (beta chain) sequence. This clone came up once. Its binding antigen is unknown. The input lacks base qualities; no much larger clone sits a single base away. This specimen belongs to a study of blood T cell repertoires in COVID-19 (dated by TCRdb to 2018 to 2020). In the study overall: The collaborator samples originated in the United States, Italy and Spain and spanned the acute and convalescent phases of COVID-19. The prospective study material was composed of cDNA or gDNA derived from T cells, B-cell-depleted T cells, or PBMCs. The dataset comprised deeply sampled blood TCRbeta repertoires from subjects exposed to, actively infected with, or recovered from COVID-19. The repertoires were released in a freely available public database meant as a resource for research on the immune response to SARS-CoV-2. Samples came from the ongoing ImmuneRACE study (first 160 participants) plus 1,254 subjects from 6 global collaborators. Nearly every sample came with metadata listing a de-identified subject ID, COVID-19 status, age in years and sex. Where available, HLA class I and class II types were taken from metadata supplied by the sample provider and were not determined by assay-based typing.

Whole blood was collected in K2EDTA tubes by collaborating institutions according to the institutions' own protocols. For TCRbeta analysis, collaborator samples were shipped as frozen whole blood, as isolated PBMCs, or as DNA extracted from either sample type. The research as a whole found: How much clinical and demographic metadata was included differed by source and by participant, and the metadata was provided uncurated.

Counted from cysteine to phenylalanine, this CDR3 has 13 amino acids. Only the CDR3 part of the read is kept: 39 bases, read in frame from the first base. CDR1 DFQATT and CDR2 SNEGSKA are derived from the germline V gene (reference sequence). Relative to germline, V is 3 bases shorter and J is 0 bases shorter, with 8 bases between their ends. TCRbeta CDR3 regions were amplified from genomic DNA by means of the immunoSEQ Assay, a bias-controlled multiplex PCR. In the original analysis: Nucleated cell counts per sample were estimated from amplification of reference gene primers within the assay. To quantify the absolute abundance of each unique TCRbeta CDR3 rearrangement, sequence reads were collapsed and filtered. For each sample, productive Simpson clonality was calculated as the square root of Simpson's diversity index over productive rearrangements. Not all clones reach the TCRdb copy of this immuneACCESS table, which keeps in-frame sequences only. Checked studies attribute under half of the gap to unresolved V genes and leave the rest unexplained. The V and J calls and clone size come from that table; D and trimming were worked out from the DNA. In all, the sample holds 55,000 to 70,000 clones, and about 85% of those were seen once. 3.5% to 4% of the sample comes from the top ten.

The rearranged chain carries TRBV20-1 and TRBJ1-2, with the identity of the D gene unclear. This TCR derives from a woman of 80 years or more with acute or convalescent COVID-19. The sample was peripheral blood. The CDR3 sequence is CSASMQTNYGYTF. The nucleotide sequence reads TGCAGTGCTAGTATGCAGACTAACTATGGCTACACCTTC.